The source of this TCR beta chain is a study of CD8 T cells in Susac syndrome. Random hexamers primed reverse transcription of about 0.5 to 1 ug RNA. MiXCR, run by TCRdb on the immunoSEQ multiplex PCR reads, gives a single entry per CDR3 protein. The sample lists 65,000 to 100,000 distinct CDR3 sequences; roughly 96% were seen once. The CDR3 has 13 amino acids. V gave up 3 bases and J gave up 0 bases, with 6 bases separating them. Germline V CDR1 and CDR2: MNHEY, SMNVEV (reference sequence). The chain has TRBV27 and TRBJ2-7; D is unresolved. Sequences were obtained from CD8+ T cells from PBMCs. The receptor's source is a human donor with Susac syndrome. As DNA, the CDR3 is TGTGCCAGCAGTTTTCAAAGCTCCTACGAGCAGTACTTC. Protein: CASSFQSSYEQYF.